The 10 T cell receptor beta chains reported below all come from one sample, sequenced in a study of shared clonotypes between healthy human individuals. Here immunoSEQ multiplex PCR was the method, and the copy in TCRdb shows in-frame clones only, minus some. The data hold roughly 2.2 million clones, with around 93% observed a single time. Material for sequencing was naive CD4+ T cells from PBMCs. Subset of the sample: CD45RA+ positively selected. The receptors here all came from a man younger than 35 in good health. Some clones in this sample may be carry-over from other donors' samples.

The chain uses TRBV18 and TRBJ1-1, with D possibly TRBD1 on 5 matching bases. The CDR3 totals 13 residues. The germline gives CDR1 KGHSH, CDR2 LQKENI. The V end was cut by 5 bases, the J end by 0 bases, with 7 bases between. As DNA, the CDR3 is TGTGCCAGCTCAAGGGGTGTGAACACTGAAGCTTTCTTT. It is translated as CASSRGVNTEAFF.

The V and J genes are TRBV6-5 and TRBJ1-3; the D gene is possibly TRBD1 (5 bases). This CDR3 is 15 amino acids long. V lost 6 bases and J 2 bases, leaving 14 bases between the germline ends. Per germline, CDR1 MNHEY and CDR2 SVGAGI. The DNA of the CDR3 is TGTGCCAGCAGCGCCCGGGGCTCCCCTGGAAACACCATATATTTT. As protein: CASSARGSPGNTIYF.

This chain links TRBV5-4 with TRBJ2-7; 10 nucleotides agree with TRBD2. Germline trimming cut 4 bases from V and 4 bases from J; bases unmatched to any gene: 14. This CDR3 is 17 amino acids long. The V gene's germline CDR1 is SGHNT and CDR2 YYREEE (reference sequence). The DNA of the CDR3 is TGTGCCAGCAGCCAAAAACTTAGCGGGAGGATTGTATACGAGCAGTACTTC. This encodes CASSQKLSGRIVYEQYF.

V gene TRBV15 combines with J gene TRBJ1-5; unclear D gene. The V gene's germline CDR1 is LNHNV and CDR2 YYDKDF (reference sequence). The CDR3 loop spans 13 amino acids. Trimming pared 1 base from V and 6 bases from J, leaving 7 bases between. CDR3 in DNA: TGTGCCACCAGCAGAGCGGGGAGTCAGCCCCAGCATTTT. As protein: CATSRAGSQPQHF. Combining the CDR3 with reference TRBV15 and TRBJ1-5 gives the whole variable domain DAMVIQNPRYQVTQFGKPVTLSCSQTLNHNVMYWYQQKSSQAPKLLFHYYDKDFNNEADTPDNFQSRRPNTSFCFLDIRSPGLGDTAMYLCATSRAGSQPQHFGDGTRLSIL.

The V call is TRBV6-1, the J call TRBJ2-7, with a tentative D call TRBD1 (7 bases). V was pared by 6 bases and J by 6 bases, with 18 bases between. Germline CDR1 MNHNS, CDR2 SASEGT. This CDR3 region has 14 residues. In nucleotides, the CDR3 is TGTGCCAGCAGGGGGCTGGCAGGGGGGCTCGAGCAGTACTTC. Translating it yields CASRGLAGGLEQYF.

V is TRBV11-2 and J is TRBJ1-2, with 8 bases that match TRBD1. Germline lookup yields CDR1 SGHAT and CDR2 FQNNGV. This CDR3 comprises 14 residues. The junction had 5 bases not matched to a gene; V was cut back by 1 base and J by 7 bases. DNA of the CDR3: TGTGCCAGCAGCTTAGGTTGGACAGGGCCTGGCTACACCTTC. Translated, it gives CASSLGWTGPGYTF.

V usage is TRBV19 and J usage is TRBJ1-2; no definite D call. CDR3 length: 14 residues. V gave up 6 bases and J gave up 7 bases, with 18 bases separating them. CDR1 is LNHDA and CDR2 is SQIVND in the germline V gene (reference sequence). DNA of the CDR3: TGTGCCAGTAGGATTACGGGTATCGAGTTTGGCTACACCTTC. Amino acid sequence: CASRITGIEFGYTF. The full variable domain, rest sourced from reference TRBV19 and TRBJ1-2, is DGGITQSPKYLFRKEGQNVTLSCEQNLNHDAMYWYRQDPGQGLRLIYYSQIVNDFQKGDIAEGYSVSREKKESFPLTVTSAQKNPTAFYLCASRITGIEFGYTFGSGTRLTVV.

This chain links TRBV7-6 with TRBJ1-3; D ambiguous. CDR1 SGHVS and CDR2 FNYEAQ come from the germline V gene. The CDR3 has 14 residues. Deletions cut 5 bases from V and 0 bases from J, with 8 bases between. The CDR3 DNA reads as TGTGCCAGCAGCCCCACCAACTCTGGAAACACCATATATTTT. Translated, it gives CASSPTNSGNTIYF.

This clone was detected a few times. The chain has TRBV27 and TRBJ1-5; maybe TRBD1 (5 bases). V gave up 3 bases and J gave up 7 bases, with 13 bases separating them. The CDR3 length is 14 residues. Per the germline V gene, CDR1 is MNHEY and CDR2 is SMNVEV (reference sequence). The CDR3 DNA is TGTGCCAGCAGTTTCGGGGGGGTAGGACAGCCCCAGCATTTT. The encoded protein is CASSFGGVGQPQHF.

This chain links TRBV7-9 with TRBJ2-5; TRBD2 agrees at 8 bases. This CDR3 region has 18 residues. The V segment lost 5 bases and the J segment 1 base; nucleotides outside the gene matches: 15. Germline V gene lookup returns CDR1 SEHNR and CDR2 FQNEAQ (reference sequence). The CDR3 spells CASSAPRGSAGGQETQYF. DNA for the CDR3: TGTGCCAGCAGCGCGCCACGAGGTTCGGCGGGAGGCCAAGAGACCCAGTACTTC.